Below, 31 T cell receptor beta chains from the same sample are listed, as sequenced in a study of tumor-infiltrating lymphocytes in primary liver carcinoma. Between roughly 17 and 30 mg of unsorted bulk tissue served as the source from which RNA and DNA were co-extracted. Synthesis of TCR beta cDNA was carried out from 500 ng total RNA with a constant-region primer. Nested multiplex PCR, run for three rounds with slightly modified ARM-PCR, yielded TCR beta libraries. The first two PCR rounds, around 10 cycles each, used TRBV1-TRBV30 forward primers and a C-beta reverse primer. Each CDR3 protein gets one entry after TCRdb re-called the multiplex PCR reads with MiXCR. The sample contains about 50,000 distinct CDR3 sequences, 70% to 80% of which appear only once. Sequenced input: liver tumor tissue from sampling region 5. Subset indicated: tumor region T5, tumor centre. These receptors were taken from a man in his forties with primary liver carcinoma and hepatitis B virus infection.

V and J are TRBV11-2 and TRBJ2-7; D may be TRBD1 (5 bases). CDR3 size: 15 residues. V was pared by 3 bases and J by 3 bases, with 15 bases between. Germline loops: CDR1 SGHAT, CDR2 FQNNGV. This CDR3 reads CASSFMTDPDYEQYF. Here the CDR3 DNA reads TGTGCCAGCAGCTTCATGACAGATCCGGACTACGAGCAGTACTTC.

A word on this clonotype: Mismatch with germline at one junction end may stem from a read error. The CDR3 DNA reads TGTGTCAGCAGCCAAGGGACTAGCGGGATCTACGAGCAGTACTTC. Translated, it gives CVSSQGTSGIYEQYF. This chain joins TRBV9 and TRBJ2-7; 13 bases align to TRBD2. The CDR3 loop spans 15 amino acids. CDR1 is SGDLS and CDR2 is YYNGEE in the germline V gene.

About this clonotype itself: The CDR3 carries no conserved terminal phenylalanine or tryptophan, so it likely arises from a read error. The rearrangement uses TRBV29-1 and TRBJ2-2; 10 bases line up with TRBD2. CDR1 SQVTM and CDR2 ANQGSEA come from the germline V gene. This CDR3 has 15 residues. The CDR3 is CSIGTSAANTGKLFY. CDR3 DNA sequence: TGCAGCATTGGGACTAGCGCGGCGAACACCGGGAAGCTGTTTTAT.

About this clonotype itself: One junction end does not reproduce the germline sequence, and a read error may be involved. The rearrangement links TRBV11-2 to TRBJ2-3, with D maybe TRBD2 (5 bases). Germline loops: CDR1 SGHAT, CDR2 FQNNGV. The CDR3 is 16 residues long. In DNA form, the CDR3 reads TGTACCAGCACCCGGGAAACTGGTAGGGTTGGAGATACGCAGTATTTT. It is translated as CTSTRETGRVGDTQYF.

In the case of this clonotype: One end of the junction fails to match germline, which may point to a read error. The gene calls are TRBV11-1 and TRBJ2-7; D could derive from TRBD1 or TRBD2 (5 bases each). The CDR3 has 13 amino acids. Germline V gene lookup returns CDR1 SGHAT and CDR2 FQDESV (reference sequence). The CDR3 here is CASREYNGDEQYF. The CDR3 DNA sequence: TGTGCCAGCAGGGAATACAATGGGGACGAGCAGTACTTT. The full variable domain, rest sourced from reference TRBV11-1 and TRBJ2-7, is EAEVAQSPRYKITEKSQAVAFWCDPISGHATLYWYRQILGQGPELLVQFQDESVVDDSQLPKDRFSAERLKGVDSTLKIQPAELGDSAMYLCASREYNGDEQYFGPGTRLTVT.

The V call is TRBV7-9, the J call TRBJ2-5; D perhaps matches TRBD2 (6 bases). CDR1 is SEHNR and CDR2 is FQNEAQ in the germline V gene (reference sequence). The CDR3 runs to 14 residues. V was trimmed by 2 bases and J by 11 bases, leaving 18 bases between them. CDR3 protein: CASSLIGTSDAQYF. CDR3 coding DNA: TGTGCCAGCAGCTTAATAGGGACTTCCGATGCTCAGTACTTC.

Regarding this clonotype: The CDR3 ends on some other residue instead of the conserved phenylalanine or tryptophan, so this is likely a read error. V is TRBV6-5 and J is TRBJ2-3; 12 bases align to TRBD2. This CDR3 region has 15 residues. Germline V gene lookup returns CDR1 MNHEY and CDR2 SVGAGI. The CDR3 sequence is CSNNPGLAGTDTQYL. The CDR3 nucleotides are TGTTCCAACAACCCAGGACTAGCGGGAACAGATACGCAGTATCTT.

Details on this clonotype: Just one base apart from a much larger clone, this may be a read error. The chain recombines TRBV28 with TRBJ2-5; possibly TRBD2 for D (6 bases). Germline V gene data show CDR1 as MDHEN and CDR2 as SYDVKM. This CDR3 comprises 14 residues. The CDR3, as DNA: TGTGCCAGCAGTTTTAGCGGAGCCCAAGAGGCCCAGTACTTC. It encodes CASSFSGAQEAQYF.

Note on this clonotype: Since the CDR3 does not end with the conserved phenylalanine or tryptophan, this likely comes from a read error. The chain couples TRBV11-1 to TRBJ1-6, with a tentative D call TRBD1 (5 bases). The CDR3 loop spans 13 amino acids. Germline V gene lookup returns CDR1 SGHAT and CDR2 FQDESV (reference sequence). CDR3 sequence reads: CAGSRTLVTPLHY. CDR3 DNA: TGTGCCGGCAGCCGGACACTGGTTACACCCCTCCACTAT.

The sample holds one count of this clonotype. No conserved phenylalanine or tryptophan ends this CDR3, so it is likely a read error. The CDR3 here is CASSLAGQGNTEAFL. In DNA form, the CDR3 reads TGTGCCAGCAGTTTAGCGGGACAGGGGAACACCGAAGCTTTCCTT. This chain joins TRBV28 and TRBJ1-1; 10 bases fit TRBD1. The CDR3 spans 15 residues. Germline V gene data show CDR1 as MDHEN and CDR2 as SYDVKM.

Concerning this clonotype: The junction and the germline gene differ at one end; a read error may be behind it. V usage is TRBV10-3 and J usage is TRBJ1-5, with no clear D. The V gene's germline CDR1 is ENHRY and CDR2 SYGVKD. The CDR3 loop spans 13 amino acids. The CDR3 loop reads CATSETQDQPQHF. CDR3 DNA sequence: TGTGCCACCAGTGAAACACAAGATCAGCCCCAGCATTTT.

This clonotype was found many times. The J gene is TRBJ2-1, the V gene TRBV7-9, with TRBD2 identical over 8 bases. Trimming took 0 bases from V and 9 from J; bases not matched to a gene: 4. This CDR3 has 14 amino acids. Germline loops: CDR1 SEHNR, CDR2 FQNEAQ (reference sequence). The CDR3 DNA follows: TGTGCCAGCAGCTTAGCGGGAGCGGGGGTTGAGCAGTTCTTC. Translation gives CASSLAGAGVEQFF.

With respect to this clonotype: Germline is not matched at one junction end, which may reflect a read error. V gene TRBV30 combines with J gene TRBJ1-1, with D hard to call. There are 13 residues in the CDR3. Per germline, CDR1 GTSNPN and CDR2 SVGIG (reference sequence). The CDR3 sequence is CVWSEKGDTEAFF. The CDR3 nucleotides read TGTGTCTGGAGTGAGAAGGGTGACACTGAAGCTTTCTTT.

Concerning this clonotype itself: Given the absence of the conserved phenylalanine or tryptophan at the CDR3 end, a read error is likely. The chain's CDR3 is CASSLEASGSWVDQYI. CDR3 coding DNA: TGTGCCAGCAGCTTAGAAGCTAGCGGGAGCTGGGTCGATCAGTACATC. The V and J genes are TRBV11-2 and TRBJ2-7, with TRBD2 matching 10 bases. The germline gives CDR1 SGHAT, CDR2 FQNNGV. Losses at the gene ends were 0 bases for V and 10 bases for J; bases not matched to a gene: 12. The CDR3 length is 16 residues.

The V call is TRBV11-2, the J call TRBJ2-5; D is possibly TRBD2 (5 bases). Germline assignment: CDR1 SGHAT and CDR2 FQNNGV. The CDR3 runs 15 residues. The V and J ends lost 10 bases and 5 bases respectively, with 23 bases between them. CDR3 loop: CAISRWTGPAETQYF. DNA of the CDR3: TGTGCCATCAGTCGTTGGACTGGTCCCGCGGAGACCCAGTACTTC.

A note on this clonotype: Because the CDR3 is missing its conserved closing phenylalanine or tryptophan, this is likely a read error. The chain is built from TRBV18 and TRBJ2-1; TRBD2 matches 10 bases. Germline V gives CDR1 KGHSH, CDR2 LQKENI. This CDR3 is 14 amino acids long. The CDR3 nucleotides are TGTACCAGCTCACCAGCGGGGGGGTACGATGAGCAGTTCTCC. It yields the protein CTSSPAGGYDEQFS.

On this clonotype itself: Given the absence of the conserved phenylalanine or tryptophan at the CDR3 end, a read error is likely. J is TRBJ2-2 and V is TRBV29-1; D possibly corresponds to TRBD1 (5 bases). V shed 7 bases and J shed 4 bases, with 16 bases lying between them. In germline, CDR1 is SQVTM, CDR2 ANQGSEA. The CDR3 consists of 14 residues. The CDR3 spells CSGATVIGTGELFS. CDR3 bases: TGCAGCGGTGCGACAGTCATTGGCACCGGGGAGCTGTTTTCT.

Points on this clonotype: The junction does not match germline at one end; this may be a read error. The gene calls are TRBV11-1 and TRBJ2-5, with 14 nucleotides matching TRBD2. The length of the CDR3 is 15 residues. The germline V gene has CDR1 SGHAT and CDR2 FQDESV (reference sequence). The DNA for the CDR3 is TGTGCCAGCATCATCACGGGACTAGCGGGAGAGACCCAGTACTTT. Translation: CASIITGLAGETQYF.

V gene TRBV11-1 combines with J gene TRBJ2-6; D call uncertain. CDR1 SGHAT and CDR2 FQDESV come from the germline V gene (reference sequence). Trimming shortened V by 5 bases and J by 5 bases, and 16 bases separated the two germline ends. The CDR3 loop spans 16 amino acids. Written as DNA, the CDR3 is TGTGCCAGCAGCCACCCGAGGTCCTCATGGGCCAACGTCCTGACTTTC. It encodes CASSHPRSSWANVLTF.

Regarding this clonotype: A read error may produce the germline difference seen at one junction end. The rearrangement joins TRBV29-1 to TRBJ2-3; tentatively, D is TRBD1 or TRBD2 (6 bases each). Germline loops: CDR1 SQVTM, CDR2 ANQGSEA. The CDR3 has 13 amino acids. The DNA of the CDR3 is TGCAGCGTCAGGATGGGGGGCGGAGATATGCAGTATTTT. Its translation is CSVRMGGGDMQYF.

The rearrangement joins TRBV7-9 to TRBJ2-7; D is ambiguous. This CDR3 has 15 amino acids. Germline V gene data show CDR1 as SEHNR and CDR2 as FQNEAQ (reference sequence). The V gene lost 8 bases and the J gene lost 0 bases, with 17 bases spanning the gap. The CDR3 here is CASVLDPQTSYEQYF. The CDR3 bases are TGTGCCAGCGTCTTGGACCCCCAAACCTCCTACGAGCAGTACTTC.

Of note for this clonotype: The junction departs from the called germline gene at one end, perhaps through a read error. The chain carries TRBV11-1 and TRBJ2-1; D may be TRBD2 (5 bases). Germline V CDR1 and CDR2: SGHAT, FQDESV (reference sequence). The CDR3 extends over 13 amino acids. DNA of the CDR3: TGTGCCAGCAGCGCAAGAGGGCCGAATGAGCATTTCTTT. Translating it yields CASSARGPNEHFF.

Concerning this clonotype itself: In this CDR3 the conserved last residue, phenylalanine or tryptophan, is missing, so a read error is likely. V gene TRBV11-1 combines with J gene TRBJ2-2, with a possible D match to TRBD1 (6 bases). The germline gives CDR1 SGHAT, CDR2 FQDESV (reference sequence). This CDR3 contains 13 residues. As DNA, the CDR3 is TGTGCAAGCAGCTTTTGGGACACCTGGGAGCTGTTTGTT. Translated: CASSFWDTWELFV.

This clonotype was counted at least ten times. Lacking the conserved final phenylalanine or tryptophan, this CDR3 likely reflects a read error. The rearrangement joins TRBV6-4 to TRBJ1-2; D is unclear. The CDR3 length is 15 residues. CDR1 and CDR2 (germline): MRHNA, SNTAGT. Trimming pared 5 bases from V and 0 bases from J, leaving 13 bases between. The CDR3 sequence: CASSPNLGTNYGYTS. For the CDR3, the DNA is TGTGCCAGCAGTCCCAACTTGGGGACTAACTATGGCTACACCTCC.

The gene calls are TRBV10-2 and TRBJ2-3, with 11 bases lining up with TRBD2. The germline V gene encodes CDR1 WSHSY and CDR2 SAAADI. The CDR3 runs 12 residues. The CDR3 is CPNSHTSGRTYF. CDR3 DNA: TGCCCAAACAGCCACACTAGCGGGAGAACGTATTTT.

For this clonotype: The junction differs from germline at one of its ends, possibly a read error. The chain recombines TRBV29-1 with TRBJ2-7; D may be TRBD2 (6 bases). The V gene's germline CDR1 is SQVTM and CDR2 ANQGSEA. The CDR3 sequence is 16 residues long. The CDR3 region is CSAMTSGTCTPYEHYF. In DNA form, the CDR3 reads TGCAGCGCCATGACATCTGGGACTTGCACTCCCTACGAGCATTACTTC.

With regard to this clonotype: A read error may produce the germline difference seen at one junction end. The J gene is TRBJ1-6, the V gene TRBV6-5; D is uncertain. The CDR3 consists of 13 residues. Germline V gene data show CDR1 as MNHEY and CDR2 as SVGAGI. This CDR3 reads CVSSPKPNSPLHF. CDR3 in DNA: TGTGTCAGCAGCCCCAAGCCGAATTCACCCCTCCACTTT.

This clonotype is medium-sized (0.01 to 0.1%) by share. CDR3 coding DNA: TGTGCCAGCAGTCTACAGGGGGCCACTCAGCCCCAGCATTTT. Translation gives CASSLQGATQPQHF. The V and J genes are TRBV6-1 and TRBJ1-5, with TRBD1 identical over 9 bases. The trim removed 5 bases at V and 6 bases at J, leaving 5 bases unmatched. This CDR3 is 14 amino acids long. From germline, CDR1 is MNHNS and CDR2 SASEGT.

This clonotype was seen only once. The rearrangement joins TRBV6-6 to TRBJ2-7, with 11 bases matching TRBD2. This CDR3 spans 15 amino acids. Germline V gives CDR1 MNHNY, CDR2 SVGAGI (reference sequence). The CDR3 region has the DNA TGTGCCGGCAGCTCAACTAGCGGGAGCTCCTACGAGCAGTACGTC. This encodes CAGSSTSGSSYEQYV.

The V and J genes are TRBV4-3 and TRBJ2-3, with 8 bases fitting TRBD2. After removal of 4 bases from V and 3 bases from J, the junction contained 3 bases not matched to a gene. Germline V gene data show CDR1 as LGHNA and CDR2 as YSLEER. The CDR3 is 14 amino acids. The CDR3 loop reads CASSLTSVTDTQYF. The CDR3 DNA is TGCGCCAGCAGCCTGACTAGCGTGACAGATACGCAGTATTTT.

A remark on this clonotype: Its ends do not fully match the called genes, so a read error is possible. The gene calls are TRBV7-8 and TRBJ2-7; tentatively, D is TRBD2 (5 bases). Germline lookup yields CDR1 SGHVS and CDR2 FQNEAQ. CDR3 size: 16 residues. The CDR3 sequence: CACSLASLHGKGEQYF. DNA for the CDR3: TGTGCCTGCAGCTTAGCGTCCCTCCATGGGAAGGGCGAGCAGTACTTC.